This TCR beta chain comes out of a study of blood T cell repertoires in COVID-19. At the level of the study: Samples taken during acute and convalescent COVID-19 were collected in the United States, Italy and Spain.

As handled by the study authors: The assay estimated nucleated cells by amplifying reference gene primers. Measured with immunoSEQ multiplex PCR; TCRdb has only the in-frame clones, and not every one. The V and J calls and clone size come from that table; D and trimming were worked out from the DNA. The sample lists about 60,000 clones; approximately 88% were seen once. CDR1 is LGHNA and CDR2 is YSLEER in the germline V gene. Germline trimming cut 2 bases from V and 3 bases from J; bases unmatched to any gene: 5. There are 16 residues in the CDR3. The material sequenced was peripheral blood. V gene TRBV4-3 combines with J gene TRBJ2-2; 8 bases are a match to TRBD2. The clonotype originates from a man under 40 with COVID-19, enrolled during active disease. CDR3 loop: CASSQTTSVHTGELFF. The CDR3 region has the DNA TGCGCCAGCAGCCAAACGACTAGCGTACACACCGGGGAGCTGTTTTTT.